This T cell receptor beta chain originates from a study of blood T cell repertoires in COVID-19. For the study at large: Collection of acute and convalescent COVID-19 samples took place in the United States, Italy and Spain. PBMCs, B-cell-depleted T cells, or T cells were the source of the cDNA or gDNA that made up the material.

Original handling: Quantification of nucleated cells was approximated via reference gene primer amplification. Libraries were prepared by immunoSEQ multiplex PCR; TCRdb keeps only in-frame clonotypes and omits some of them. V and J calls and clone size are given by that table; D and trimming were obtained from the DNA. This table holds some 250,000 clones, 75% to 90% found once. The sequenced sample consisted of peripheral blood. This receptor was obtained from a woman aged 25-40 years who had recovered from COVID-19.

CDR3: CASSIHVVPPDTQYF. CDR3 DNA: TGTGCCAGTAGTATTCACGTAGTCCCGCCAGATACGCAGTATTTT. The V gene is TRBV19, the J gene TRBJ2-3; D unresolved. The CDR3 sequence is 15 residues long. Germline V gives CDR1 LNHDA, CDR2 SQIVND (reference sequence). V was shortened by 3 bases and J by 4 bases, with 14 bases between the two germline ends.